This TCR beta chain was recorded in a study of OX40 agonist ivuxolimab in advanced cancers. For the wider study: The costimulatory receptor OX40 (CD134) was targeted by ivuxolimab, a fully human IgG2 agonistic monoclonal antibody. Intravenous ivuxolimab was administered to patients every 2 weeks at six dose levels: 0.01, 0.1, 0.3, 1.5, 3 and 10 mg/kg. Of the approximately 50 dose-escalation patients, hepatocellular carcinoma was present in approximately 20, melanoma in some 15, renal cell carcinoma in 9 and head and neck cancer in 9. In the dose-escalation cohort, more than 80% of patients were male, and the mean age was 60 years with a range of roughly 20 to 79. Patients were allowed to have had prior anti-PD-1, anti-PD-L1 or anti-CTLA-4 therapy, and roughly 40% of the dose-escalation patients had been treated with checkpoint inhibitors. Partial responses were achieved by three dose-escalation patients, of whom one had hepatocellular carcinoma and two had cutaneous melanoma. Peripheral TCRbeta sequencing aimed to test whether ivuxolimab altered TCR sequence diversity and caused clonal T-cell expansion. The paper covers the monotherapy dose-escalation part of the phase I ivuxolimab trial, which included N ≈ 52 patients.

At the junction V is shortened by 2 bases and J by 1 base, with 10 bases in between. From the germline V gene (reference sequence), CDR1 is SEHNR and CDR2 is FQNEAQ. The CDR3, cysteine through phenylalanine, is 15 amino acids long. Only the CDR3 portion is preserved as DNA: 45 bases, with reading frame beginning at the first base. Results the study describes overall, beyond this receptor: Low levels of normalized T-cell clonal expansion were also seen in some patients who did not respond. Antigen specificity was not determined for the clonally expanded peripheral T cells. On average, CD8+ T cells showed more expanded clones than CD4+ T cells after ivuxolimab. In the 0.1-3.0 mg/kg groups, partial responders were among the patients with the lowest normalized peripheral clonal expansion, particularly in CD8+ T cells. At doses from 0.1 to 3.0 mg/kg, clonal expansion was seen in both CD4+ and CD8+ blood T cells between baseline and week 6.

The trial excluded patients who had a history of autoimmune disease or who were on systemic immunosuppression. Peripheral blood for TCR sequencing was collected from all dose cohorts at baseline, on cycle 4 day 1, and on cycle 7 day 1. The samples were drawn from a first-in-human, open-label, multicenter phase I dose-escalation trial of ivuxolimab. Adults with locally advanced or metastatic melanoma, renal cell, hepatocellular, or head and neck squamous cell carcinoma were enrolled in the trial. Before TCR sequencing, CD4+ T cells and CD8+ T cells were sorted from peripheral blood as separate populations. In this sample, this clone turned up once. Its antigen target is currently unknown. It has no much larger one-base neighbor in the sample; base qualities were not kept. Genomic DNA was extracted from sorted cells for sequencing of the TCRbeta CDR3 region. The immunoSEQ Assay was used for sequencing of TCRbeta CDR3 regions. In its TCRdb copy, this immuneACCESS table keeps in-frame sequences only and misses some clones. Where compared with another copy, unresolved V genes explain less than half of these, and the others have no known cause. The table for this sample lists about 31,000 clones; approximately 91% of them were counted only once. The leading ten clones occupy 26% of the sample.

The source of this sequence is an adult with an advanced solid tumor such as melanoma, head and neck, liver or kidney cancer. Specimen: CD4+ or CD8+ T cells sorted from blood, collected in a trial of the OX40 agonist ivuxolimab. The rearranged segments are TRBV7-9 and TRBJ2-3; TRBD2 is a possible D gene, resting on 5 matching bases. The encoded CDR3 is CASSLLALGTDTQYF. In nucleotides, the sequence is TGTGCCAGCAGCTTACTAGCTCTTGGCACAGATACGCAGTATTTT. Where the CDR3 stops, the reference TRBV7-9 and TRBJ2-3 genes take over; the full variable domain is DTGVSQNPRHKITKRGQNVTFRCDPISEHNRLYWYRQTLGQGPEFLTYFQNEAQLEKSRLLSDRFSAERPKGSFSTLEIQRTEQGDSAMYLCASSLLALGTDTQYFGPGTRLTVL.